The entry below gives a single T cell receptor beta chain sequence along with its context. Some clones are missing from TCRdb's copy, which holds only in-frame ones; the method was immunoSEQ multiplex PCR. In the table there are under 20,000 clones, about 83% of which are singletons. The CDR3 consists of 15 residues. The trim removed 3 bases at V and 5 bases at J, leaving 9 bases unmatched. Germline V gene lookup returns CDR1 MNHEY and CDR2 SMNVEV (reference sequence). This sample is part of a study of T cell changes during pregnancy in multiple sclerosis. The sequence derives from a female donor with multiple sclerosis, enrolled in a pregnancy study. This specimen was CD8+ T cells from peripheral blood mononuclear cells, taken after pregnancy. The chain combines TRBV27 with TRBJ2-5; 7 bases align to TRBD2. CDR3 amino acids: CASSLVWGGRETQYF. CDR3 DNA sequence: TGTGCCAGCAGTTTGGTGTGGGGAGGGCGGGAGACCCAGTACTTC.